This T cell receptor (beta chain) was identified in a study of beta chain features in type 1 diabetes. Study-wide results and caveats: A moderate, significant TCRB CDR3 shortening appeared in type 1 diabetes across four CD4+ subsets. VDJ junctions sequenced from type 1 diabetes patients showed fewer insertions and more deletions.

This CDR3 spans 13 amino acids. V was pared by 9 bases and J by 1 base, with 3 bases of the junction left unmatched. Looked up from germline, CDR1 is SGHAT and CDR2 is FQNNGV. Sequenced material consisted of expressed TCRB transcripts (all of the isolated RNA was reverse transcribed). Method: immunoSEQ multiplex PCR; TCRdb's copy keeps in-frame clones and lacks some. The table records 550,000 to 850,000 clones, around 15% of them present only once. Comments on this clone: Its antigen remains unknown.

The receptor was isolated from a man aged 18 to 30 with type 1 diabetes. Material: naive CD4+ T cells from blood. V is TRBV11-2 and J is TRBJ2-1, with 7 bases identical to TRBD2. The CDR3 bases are TGTGCCAGTCGGGGGGAGTCCTACAATGAGCAGTTCTTC. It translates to CASRGESYNEQFF.